The next 16 T cell receptor beta chains were all read from a single sample in a study of blood T cells in healthy people across ages. Then a second PCR, running about 6 to 11 cycles, was carried out with a sample-barcoded 5' primer and a J-beta primer mix. TCRdb redid the calling of the 5' RACE reads with MiXCR, one entry per CDR3 protein. Among about 1.1 million distinct CDR3 sequences, more than 30% were seen once, and the ten largest hold about an eighth. The sequenced sample consisted of blood. The source of these receptors is a man younger than 35 in good health.

This clonotype was seen a single time. The V and J genes are TRBV27 and TRBJ2-1; 10 bases are shared with TRBD2. The ends lost 5 bases at V and 3 bases at J; junction bases unmatched: 7. The germline CDR1 and CDR2 sequences are MNHEY and SMNVEV (reference sequence). CDR3 size: 16 residues. In DNA form, the CDR3 reads TGTGCCAGCAGTCCACTCGCTAGCGGGAGCTACAATGAGCAGTTCTTC. This gives the protein CASSPLASGSYNEQFF.

The gene calls are TRBV4-1 and TRBJ1-2, with D possibly TRBD1 on 5 matching bases. Germline CDR1 reads MGHRA; CDR2 reads YSYEKL. The V end was cut by 3 bases, the J end by 8 bases, with 22 bases between. The CDR3 is 16 residues long. The DNA for the CDR3 is TGCGCCAGCAGCCATCCGCGCCGGTCCCAGGGATCGGGCTACACCTTC. Its protein is CASSHPRRSQGSGYTF.

This rearrangement joins TRBV20-1 to TRBJ1-1; no definite D call. The germline V gene encodes CDR1 DFQATT and CDR2 SNEGSKA (reference sequence). The CDR3 runs to 13 residues. Trimming took off 0 bases at V and 6 bases at J, with 11 bases between the two ends. CDR3 sequence: CSARDMGPSEAFF. In nucleotides, the CDR3 is TGCAGTGCTAGAGATATGGGTCCGTCTGAAGCTTTCTTT.

This clonotype came up a few times. The rearrangement joins TRBV7-3 to TRBJ2-1, with a possible D match to TRBD2 (6 bases). The CDR3 sequence is 14 residues long. Germline V gene lookup returns CDR1 SGHTA and CDR2 FQGTGA. Trimming took off 0 bases at V and 10 bases at J, with 13 bases between the two ends. The DNA for the CDR3 is TGTGCCAGCAGCTTAACGGACATAGCGGCCGAGCAGTTCTTC. Amino acid sequence: CASSLTDIAAEQFF.

This sequence joins TRBV4-3 and TRBJ2-1, with D maybe TRBD1 (5 bases). The CDR3 spans 17 residues. CDR1 is LGHNA, CDR2 YSLEER, per germline. With 0 bases removed from V and 0 bases from J, the gap between germline ends came to 12 bases. The DNA for the CDR3 is TGCGCCAGCAGCCAAGAGAGAGCAGGGCGCTCCTACAATGAGCAGTTCTTC. As protein: CASSQERAGRSYNEQFF.

This clonotype appeared a few times. The CDR3 loop is CASSLEDGYTF. In nucleotides, the CDR3 is TGTGCCAGCAGCTTAGAGGATGGCTACACCTTC. The chain uses TRBV7-9 and TRBJ1-2; unclear D gene. V was clipped by 1 base and J by 6 bases, with 3 bases between them. There are 11 residues in the CDR3. Germline CDR1 reads SEHNR; CDR2 reads FQNEAQ (reference sequence).

This clonotype has a count of ten or more. The chain employs TRBV29-1 and TRBJ2-5; 7 positions match TRBD2. Trimming removed 8 bases from V and 2 bases from J; junction bases left unmatched: 8. Germline CDR1 SQVTM, CDR2 ANQGSEA. The CDR3 has 13 amino acids. CDR3 in DNA: TGCAGCACAAGAACCGGGGGGCAAGAGACCCAGTACTTC. This translates into CSTRTGGQETQYF.

Notes on this clonotype: A single base separates this from a much larger clone, so it may be a read error. The chain has TRBV27 and TRBJ2-1; no definite D call. Trimming left V 2 bases short and J 13 bases short, with 15 bases between. CDR3 length: 13 amino acids. Germline V lookup: CDR1 MNHEY, CDR2 SMNVEV (reference sequence). The CDR3 region has the DNA TGTGCCAGCAGTTTAATTGCTGAAGAGACCCAGTTCTTC. Amino acid sequence: CASSLIAEETQFF.

This clonotype was picked up a small number of times. The chain joins TRBV7-2 to TRBJ1-1, with D possibly being TRBD1 (6 bases). V was clipped by 1 base and J by 4 bases, with 10 bases between them. From germline, CDR1 is SGHTA and CDR2 FQGNSA. This CDR3 comprises 14 residues. The CDR3 is CASSLDTGSTEAFF. The DNA of the CDR3 is TGTGCCAGCAGCTTAGATACAGGGAGCACTGAAGCTTTCTTT.

Concerning this clonotype: An end of the junction does not agree with germline; a read error may underlie this. This sequence joins TRBV20-1 and TRBJ1-5, with 7 positions matching TRBD1. CDR1 is DFQATT and CDR2 is SNEGSKA in the germline V gene (reference sequence). The CDR3 runs to 14 residues. The CDR3 DNA reads as TGCAGTACTAGACCTCAGACAGGGAATCAGCCCCAGCATTTT. As protein: CSTRPQTGNQPQHF.

The genes are TRBV12-3 or TRBV12-4 and TRBJ2-5, with D possibly called TRBD1 or TRBD2 (5 bases each). Trimming removed 6 bases from V and 5 bases from J, with 13 bases in between. The CDR3 runs to 13 residues. The CDR3 loop is CASSGDQAETQYF. CDR3 coding DNA: TGTGCCAGCAGCGGGGACCAAGCTGAGACCCAGTACTTC.

This clonotype has just a few counts. The gene calls are TRBV27 and TRBJ1-6; the D gene is possibly TRBD1 (5 bases). The CDR3 is 17 amino acids. Germline V gene lookup returns CDR1 MNHEY and CDR2 SMNVEV (reference sequence). The germline V and J ends were trimmed by 0 bases and 7 bases, with 16 bases remaining between them. CDR3 in DNA: TGTGCCAGCAGTTTATCGGTCCGAGGGGTCTCCAATTCACCCCTCCACTTT. The encoded protein is CASSLSVRGVSNSPLHF.

The chain employs TRBV4-3 and TRBJ1-6, with D hard to call. This CDR3 contains 16 residues. CDR1 is LGHNA and CDR2 is YSLEER in the germline V gene. V was cut by 0 bases and J by 5 bases, with 11 bases left in between. DNA for the CDR3: TGCGCCAGCAGCCAAGACAGCCGTCGGAATAATTCACCCCTCCACTTT. It codes for CASSQDSRRNNSPLHF.

This clonotype is a singleton in its sample. CDR3 amino acids: CASSVTNRNTEAFF. The CDR3 DNA reads as TGCGCCAGCAGCGTAACGAACAGGAACACTGAAGCTTTCTTT. The chain joins TRBV4-3 to TRBJ1-1; D is undetermined. From germline, CDR1 is LGHNA and CDR2 YSLEER. This CDR3 is 14 amino acids long. Trimming took off 5 bases at V and 1 base at J, with 11 bases between the two ends.

The genes are TRBV20-1 and TRBJ2-7, with TRBD2 identical over 7 bases. The CDR3 contains 17 residues. Germline CDR1 and CDR2: DFQATT and SNEGSKA (reference sequence). Unmatched junction bases numbered 19, after V lost 1 base and J lost 7 bases. DNA of the CDR3: TGCAGTGCTAGAGTCCCTAGCGGACCCTCGCACTACAATGAGCAGTACTTC. It is translated as CSARVPSGPSHYNEQYF.

The sample holds a few counts of this clonotype. This chain uses TRBV6-2 or TRBV6-3 with TRBJ2-1, with TRBD1 matching 10 bases. Trimming cost V 2 bases and J 4 bases; bases outside gene matches: 5. Germline V gene sequence: CDR1 MNHEY, CDR2 SVGEGT. The CDR3 has 16 residues. The CDR3 here is CASSYEDRGFYNEQFF. CDR3 nucleotides: TGTGCCAGCAGTTACGAGGACAGGGGGTTTTACAATGAGCAGTTCTTC.